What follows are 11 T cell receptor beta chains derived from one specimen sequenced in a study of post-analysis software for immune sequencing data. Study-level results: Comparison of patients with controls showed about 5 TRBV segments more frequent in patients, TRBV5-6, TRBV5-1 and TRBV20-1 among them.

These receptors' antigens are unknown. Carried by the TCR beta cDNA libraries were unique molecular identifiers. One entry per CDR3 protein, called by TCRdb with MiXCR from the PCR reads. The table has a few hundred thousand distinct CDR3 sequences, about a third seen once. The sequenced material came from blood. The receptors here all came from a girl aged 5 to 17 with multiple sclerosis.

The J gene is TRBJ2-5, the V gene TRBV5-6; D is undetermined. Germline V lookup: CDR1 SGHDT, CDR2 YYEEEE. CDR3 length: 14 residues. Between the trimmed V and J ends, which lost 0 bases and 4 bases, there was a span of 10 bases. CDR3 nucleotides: TGTGCCAGCAGCTTGGGGAATTATTTAGAGACCCAGTACTTC. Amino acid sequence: CASSLGNYLETQYF.

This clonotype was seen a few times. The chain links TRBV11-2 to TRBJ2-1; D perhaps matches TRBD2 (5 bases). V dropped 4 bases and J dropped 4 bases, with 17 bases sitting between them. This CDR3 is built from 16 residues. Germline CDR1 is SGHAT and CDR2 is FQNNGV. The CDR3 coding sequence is TGTGCCAGCAGCTCCAGAGGGCGAGGGCCATACAATGAGCAGTTCTTC. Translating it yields CASSSRGRGPYNEQFF.

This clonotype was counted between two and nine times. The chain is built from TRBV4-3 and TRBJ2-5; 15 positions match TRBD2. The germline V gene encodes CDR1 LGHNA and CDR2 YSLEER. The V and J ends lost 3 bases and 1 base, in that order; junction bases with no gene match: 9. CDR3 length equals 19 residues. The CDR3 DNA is TGCGCCAGCAGCCAGGCTACGGGACTAGCGGGGGGTCCCCAAGAGACCCAGTACTTC. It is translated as CASSQATGLAGGPQETQYF.

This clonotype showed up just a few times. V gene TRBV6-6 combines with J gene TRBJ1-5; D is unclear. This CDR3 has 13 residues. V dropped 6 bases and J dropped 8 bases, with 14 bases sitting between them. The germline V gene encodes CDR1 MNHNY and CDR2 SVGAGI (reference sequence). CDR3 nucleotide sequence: TGTGCCAGCAGCCAACACCTCCGGGAGCCCCAGCATTTT. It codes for CASSQHLREPQHF.

The CDR3 nucleotides are TGTGCCATCAGTGGGGGACTCATCTACGAGCAGTACTTC. Protein: CAISGGLIYEQYF. The J gene is TRBJ2-7, the V gene TRBV10-3; TRBD2 might be the D (6 bases). The CDR3 is made up of 13 amino acids. Per the germline V gene, CDR1 is ENHRY and CDR2 is SYGVKD. Trimming removed 4 bases from V and 3 bases from J, with 10 bases in between.

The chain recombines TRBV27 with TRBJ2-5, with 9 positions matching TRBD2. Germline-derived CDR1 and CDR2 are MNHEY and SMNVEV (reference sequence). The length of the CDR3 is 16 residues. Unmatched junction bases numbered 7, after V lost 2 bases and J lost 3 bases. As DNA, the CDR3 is TGTGCCAGCAGTTTAGGGGTAGCGGGGGCAAAAGAGACCCAGTACTTC. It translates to CASSLGVAGAKETQYF.

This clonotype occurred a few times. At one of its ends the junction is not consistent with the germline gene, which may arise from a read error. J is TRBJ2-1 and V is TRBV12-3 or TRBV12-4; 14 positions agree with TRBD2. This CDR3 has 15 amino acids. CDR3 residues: CAGSPGLAGEDEQFF. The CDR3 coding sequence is TGTGCCGGCAGTCCGGGACTAGCGGGGGAAGATGAGCAGTTCTTC.

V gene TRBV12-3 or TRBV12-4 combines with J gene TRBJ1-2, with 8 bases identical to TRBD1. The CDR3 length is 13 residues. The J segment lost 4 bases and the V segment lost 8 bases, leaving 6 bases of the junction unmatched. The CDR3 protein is CASGAGQAYGYTF. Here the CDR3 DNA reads TGTGCCAGCGGGGCGGGACAGGCCTATGGCTACACCTTC.

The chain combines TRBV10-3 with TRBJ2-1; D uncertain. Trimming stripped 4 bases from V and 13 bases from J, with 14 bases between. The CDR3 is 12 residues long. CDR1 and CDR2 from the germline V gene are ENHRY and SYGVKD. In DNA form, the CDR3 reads TGTGCCATCAGTGGGGCAGAAGAGACCCAGTTCTTC. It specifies CAISGAEETQFF.

Written as DNA, the CDR3 is TGTGCCAGCAGCCAGGGTCAAGGGCAGCCCCAGCATTTT. Amino acid sequence: CASSQGQGQPQHF. This chain links TRBV7-3 with TRBJ1-5, with D perhaps TRBD1 (5 bases). Trimming removed 5 bases at V and 7 bases at J, with 12 bases between. Germline CDR1 SGHTA, CDR2 FQGTGA. The CDR3 has 13 residues.

The CDR3 DNA is TGTGCCAGCAGCTCGACTAGCGGGTACCCTGACCACGAGCAGTACTTC. This translates into CASSSTSGYPDHEQYF. The chain combines TRBV7-9 with TRBJ2-7; 10 nucleotides agree with TRBD2. With 4 bases clipped from V and 5 bases from J, the junction kept 11 bases outside the gene matches. Germline assignment: CDR1 SEHNR and CDR2 FQNEAQ (reference sequence). CDR3 size: 16 residues.